The 26 T cell receptor beta chains listed next were all sequenced from one sample in a study of blood T cell repertoires in COVID-19. This table comes from immunoSEQ multiplex PCR, and its TCRdb copy is limited to in-frame clones, with some not included. This table has about 300,000 clones, 85% to 90% appearing once. Sequenced: PBMCs or T cells enriched from blood (not recorded which). The source is a young man who had recovered from COVID-19.

The rearrangement joins TRBV15 to TRBJ2-1; 9 positions match TRBD2. Germline CDR1 is LNHNV and CDR2 is YYDKDF (reference sequence). This CDR3 has 17 amino acids. V was clipped by 5 bases and J by 5 bases; unmatched bases: 13. The CDR3 nucleotides are TGTGCCACCAGCCGAAACCTCATAGCGGGGGTAAACAATGAGCAGTTCTTC. It yields the protein CATSRNLIAGVNNEQFF.

The chain couples TRBV20-1 to TRBJ2-2; D is ambiguous. Germline-derived CDR1 and CDR2 are DFQATT and SNEGSKA (reference sequence). Trimming stripped 3 bases from V and 3 bases from J, with 8 bases between. The CDR3 totals 13 residues. The CDR3 coding sequence is TGCAGTGCTAGTCCCCTACACACCGGGGAGCTGTTTTTT. Translated: CSASPLHTGELFF.

The chain links TRBV19 to TRBJ1-4, with D tentatively TRBD1 (6 bases). This CDR3 region has 15 residues. Trimming stripped 9 bases from V and 5 bases from J, with 19 bases between. Germline-derived CDR1 and CDR2 are LNHDA and SQIVND (reference sequence). The CDR3 here is CASHAGGHSNEKLFF. In DNA, the CDR3 is TGTGCCAGCCACGCGGGGGGGCATTCCAATGAAAAACTGTTTTTT.

The chain joins TRBV2 to TRBJ1-2; a possible D gene is TRBD1 (5 bases). The V and J ends lost 7 bases and 0 bases respectively, with 12 bases between them. Germline V CDR1 and CDR2: SNHLY, FYNNEI. This CDR3 has 14 residues. The CDR3 DNA reads TGTGCCAGCATGGAGACAGAGGCTAACTATGGCTACACCTTC. Its translation is CASMETEANYGYTF. The full variable domain, with the rest looked up from reference TRBV2 and TRBJ1-2, is EPEVTQTPSHQVTQMGQEVILRCVPISNHLYFYWYRQILGQKVEFLVSFYNNEISEKSEIFDDQFSVERPDGSNFTLKIRSTKLEDSAMYFCASMETEANYGYTFGSGTRLTVV.

The chain carries TRBV11-2 and TRBJ1-3; D is ambiguous. The length of the CDR3 is 15 residues. Germline loops: CDR1 SGHAT, CDR2 FQNNGV. V dropped 5 bases and J dropped 1 base, with 12 bases sitting between them. The CDR3 nucleotides read TGTGCCAGCAGCCACCCCGGGATGTCTGGAAACACCATATATTTT. Protein product: CASSHPGMSGNTIYF. The full variable domain, completed using reference TRBV11-2 and TRBJ1-3, is EAGVAQSPRYKIIEKRQSVAFWCNPISGHATLYWYQQILGQGPKLLIQFQNNGVVDDSQLPKDRFSAERLKGVDSTLKIQPAKLEDSAVYLCASSHPGMSGNTIYFGEGSWLTVV.

The chain has TRBV11-3 and TRBJ2-7; possible D gene TRBD1, 6 bases. This CDR3 region has 14 residues. The germline V gene has CDR1 SGHNT and CDR2 YENEEA. The V end was cut by 5 bases, the J end by 0 bases, with 11 bases between. The CDR3 DNA sequence: TGTGCCAGCAGCCTGGACAGCCTCTCCTACGAGCAGTACTTC. Protein product: CASSLDSLSYEQYF.

The chain couples TRBV2 to TRBJ1-2; 8 bases are a match to TRBD1. The V and J ends lost 6 bases and 5 bases, in that order; junction bases with no gene match: 14. The CDR3 spans 16 residues. The germline V gene encodes CDR1 SNHLY and CDR2 FYNNEI. The CDR3 coding sequence is TGTGCCAGCAGCCACGAACAAGGACAGGGCCCATATGGCTACACCTTC. This gives the protein CASSHEQGQGPYGYTF. Supplemented by reference TRBV2 and TRBJ1-2, the full variable domain reads EPEVTQTPSHQVTQMGQEVILRCVPISNHLYFYWYRQILGQKVEFLVSFYNNEISEKSEIFDDQFSVERPDGSNFTLKIRSTKLEDSAMYFCASSHEQGQGPYGYTFGSGTRLTVV.

This clone has just a few counts. The genes are TRBV11-3 and TRBJ1-1; no definite D call. This CDR3 contains 14 residues. Between the trimmed V and J ends, which lost 5 bases and 3 bases, there was a span of 13 bases. Germline V lookup: CDR1 SGHNT, CDR2 YENEEA. The CDR3 loop is CASSPSGRYTEAFF. In DNA, the CDR3 is TGTGCCAGCAGCCCATCGGGTAGATACACTGAAGCTTTCTTT. The complete variable domain, with remaining parts taken from reference TRBV11-3 and TRBJ1-1, reads EAGVVQSPRYKIIEKKQPVAFWCNPISGHNTLYWYLQNLGQGPELLIRYENEEAVDDSQLPKDRFSAERLKGVDSTLKIQPAELGDSAVYLCASSPSGRYTEAFFGQGTRLTVV.

The rearrangement links TRBV2 to TRBJ1-4; TRBD1 is a possible D gene (5 bases). The germline V and J ends were trimmed by 9 bases and 2 bases, with 10 bases remaining between them. Germline lookup yields CDR1 SNHLY and CDR2 FYNNEI. The CDR3 is 13 amino acids. For the CDR3, the DNA is TGTGCCAGTGGGAGGGGTACTAATGAAAAACTGTTTTTT. It codes for CASGRGTNEKLFF.

The genes are TRBV5-1 and TRBJ1-1, with a tentative D call TRBD1 (5 bases). V was pared by 2 bases and J by 6 bases, with 17 bases between. The CDR3 loop spans 15 amino acids. Germline V lookup: CDR1 SGHRS, CDR2 YFSETQ. The CDR3 protein is CASSFGPGISAEAFF. For the CDR3, the DNA is TGCGCCAGCAGCTTTGGACCAGGGATTTCGGCTGAAGCTTTCTTT.

This clone has a handful of counts. This chain connects TRBV6-5 to TRBJ2-7, with 10 positions matching TRBD1. CDR3 size: 14 residues. With 6 bases clipped from V and 6 bases from J, the junction kept 8 bases outside the gene matches. Per germline, CDR1 MNHEY and CDR2 SVGAGI. For the CDR3, the DNA is TGTGCCAGCAGGAGGGACAGGGGAACCTCCGAGCAGTACTTC. It codes for CASRRDRGTSEQYF.

The chain carries TRBV6-6 and TRBJ1-1; possible D gene TRBD1, 5 bases. This CDR3 is built from 13 residues. Trimming removed 7 bases from V and 1 base from J, with 10 bases in between. Germline assignment: CDR1 MNHNY and CDR2 SVGAGI (reference sequence). This chain's CDR3 is CASIIQGNTEAFF. The CDR3 DNA is TGTGCCAGCATTATCCAGGGGAACACTGAAGCTTTCTTT.

The chain combines TRBV12-5 with TRBJ2-4; a weak D match, TRBD1 (7 bases). Germline CDR1 reads LGHNT; CDR2 reads FRNRAP. CDR3 size: 11 residues. Trimming cost V 7 bases and J 11 bases, with 12 bases left between them. In nucleotides, the CDR3 is TGTGCTAGTGAACAGGGGAGGTTTCAGTACTTC. It translates to CASEQGRFQYF.

This sequence joins TRBV27 and TRBJ2-7; D is uncertain. Germline values: CDR1 MNHEY, CDR2 SMNVEV (reference sequence). CDR3 length: 11 amino acids. V shed 6 bases and J shed 4 bases, with 7 bases lying between them. CDR3 sequence reads: CASRRNYEQYF. CDR3 in DNA: TGTGCCAGCAGGAGGAATTACGAGCAGTACTTC.

The chain uses TRBV3-1 (or the pseudogene TRBV3-2) and TRBJ2-7; TRBD2 aligns across 13 bases. CDR1 is LGHDT and CDR2 is YNNKEL in the germline V gene (reference sequence). The CDR3 covers 16 residues. V shed 3 bases, J shed 7 bases, and the junction held 9 bases outside the gene matches. For the CDR3, the DNA is TGTGCCAGCAGCCAGGCAGGACTAGCGGGAGTAGGGGAGCAGTACTTC. Translation: CASSQAGLAGVGEQYF.

The chain links TRBV28 to TRBJ2-1; 7 bases match TRBD2. Germline V gene data show CDR1 as MDHEN and CDR2 as SYDVKM. This CDR3 is built from 13 residues. Losses at the gene ends were 6 bases for V and 4 bases for J; bases not matched to a gene: 3. As DNA, the CDR3 is TGTGCCAGCAGGCTGCGGGGGTACAATGAGCAGTTCTTC. Translating gives CASRLRGYNEQFF. The full variable domain, its missing parts supplied by reference TRBV28 and TRBJ2-1, is DVKVTQSSRYLVKRTGEKVFLECVQDMDHENMFWYRQDPGLGLRLIYFSYDVKMKEKGDIPEGYSVSREKKERFSLILESASTNQTSMYLCASRLRGYNEQFFGPGTRLTVL.

In this sample, this clone turned up once. J is TRBJ1-2 and V is TRBV27, with D perhaps matching TRBD1 (5 bases). This CDR3 is built from 13 residues. CDR1 is MNHEY, CDR2 SMNVEV, per germline (reference sequence). V lost 6 bases and J lost 4, with 12 bases in between. CDR3 nucleotides: TGTGCCAGCAGCGTCGACAGACTCTATGGCTACACCTTC. Its translation: CASSVDRLYGYTF.

The V gene is TRBV19, the J gene TRBJ2-2; maybe TRBD1 (8 bases). This CDR3 has 15 amino acids. Trimming shortened V by 7 bases and J by 3 bases, and 15 bases separated the two germline ends. The germline V gene encodes CDR1 LNHDA and CDR2 SQIVND (reference sequence). CDR3 loop: CASTRTGRDTGELFF. CDR3 sequence (DNA): TGTGCCAGTACCAGGACAGGGAGGGACACCGGGGAGCTGTTTTTT.

This clone has just a few counts. The rearrangement uses TRBV7-9 and TRBJ2-1; tentative D call: TRBD1 (6 bases). CDR3 length: 16 residues. In germline, CDR1 is SEHNR, CDR2 FQNEAQ (reference sequence). V was shortened by 5 bases and J by 0 bases, with 14 bases between the two germline ends. The chain's CDR3 is CASSPTGGSSYNEQFF. As DNA, the CDR3 is TGTGCCAGCAGCCCTACTGGGGGCAGCTCCTACAATGAGCAGTTCTTC.

The chain has TRBV19 and TRBJ1-1; the match to TRBD1 covers 11 bases. The V gene end was trimmed by 9 bases and the J gene end by 1 base; junction bases not matched to a gene: 10. This CDR3 spans 16 amino acids. Germline CDR1 LNHDA, CDR2 SQIVND (reference sequence). The CDR3 region is CASRDRGRKTNTEAFF. CDR3 coding DNA: TGTGCCAGCAGGGACAGGGGGAGAAAAACGAACACTGAAGCTTTCTTT.

The chain joins TRBV4-1 to TRBJ2-3, with D maybe TRBD1 (5 bases). Germline loops: CDR1 MGHRA, CDR2 YSYEKL. The V end lost 4 bases, the J end lost 1 base, and 6 bases lay between the germline ends. The CDR3 has 13 residues. The CDR3 sequence is CASSLRGTDTQYF. CDR3 sequence (DNA): TGCGCCAGCAGCCTCAGGGGCACAGATACGCAGTATTTT.

The chain is built from TRBV10-3 and TRBJ1-5, with D maybe TRBD1 (6 bases). The V gene lost 3 bases and the J gene lost 7 bases, with 13 bases spanning the gap. The CDR3 covers 14 residues. Germline CDR1 is ENHRY and CDR2 is SYGVKD. The CDR3 DNA reads TGTGCCATCAGTGATACAGGGCACGGGCAGCCCCAGCATTTT. Protein product: CAISDTGHGQPQHF.

The chain uses TRBV5-1 and TRBJ2-3, with 12 bases aligning to TRBD2. V lost 2 bases, J lost 3 bases, and 1 base stayed unmatched. The CDR3 has 15 residues. The germline CDR1 and CDR2 sequences are SGHRS and YFSETQ. This CDR3 reads CASSLLAGGTDTQYF. The DNA for the CDR3 is TGCGCCAGCAGCTTACTAGCGGGGGGAACAGATACGCAGTATTTT.

This clone was counted a few times. CDR3 sequence: CASSGGQGLRDTEAFF. CDR3 nucleotide sequence: TGTGCCAGTAGTGGGGGACAGGGACTAAGGGACACTGAAGCTTTCTTT. The rearrangement links TRBV19 to TRBJ1-1; 9 bases agree with TRBD1. The V and J ends lost 5 bases and 3 bases, in that order; junction bases with no gene match: 10. The CDR3 has 16 residues. The V gene's germline CDR1 is LNHDA and CDR2 SQIVND (reference sequence).

This clone was counted at least ten times. The chain combines TRBV7-2 with TRBJ1-2; perhaps TRBD1 as D (5 bases). The CDR3 spans 14 residues. Germline assignment: CDR1 SGHTA and CDR2 FQGNSA. V dropped 6 bases and J dropped 5 bases, with 16 bases sitting between them. As DNA, the CDR3 is TGTGCCAGCAGAGAGGGAGGCAGGGTTTATGGCTACACCTTC. Residues: CASREGGRVYGYTF.

In regard to this clone: The sample contains more than one DNA sequence encoding this CDR3. The chain uses TRBV5-1 and TRBJ1-4; D perhaps matches TRBD1 (5 bases). CDR3 length: 15 residues. V was cut by 0 bases and J by 2 bases, with 8 bases left in between. Germline-derived CDR1 and CDR2 are SGHRS and YFSETQ. The DNA of the CDR3 is TGCGCCAGCAGCTTGGAGGGGCGGACTAATGAAAAACTGTTTTTT. Translated: CASSLEGRTNEKLFF.